The 9 T cell receptor beta chains below were found in one sample sequenced in a study of blood T cell repertoires in COVID-19. Only in-frame clones appear in the TCRdb table, and some are missing; sequencing was by immunoSEQ multiplex PCR. The table records 210,000 or so clones, approximately 90% of them present only once. Sequencing was carried out using peripheral blood. The receptors stem from a woman in her thirties or forties with acute or convalescent COVID-19.

This chain uses TRBV11-3 with TRBJ2-7, with D tentatively TRBD2 (5 bases). Trimming took off 2 bases at V and 2 bases at J, with 16 bases between the two ends. There are 16 residues in the CDR3. Germline values: CDR1 SGHNT, CDR2 YENEEA. CDR3 coding DNA: TGTGCCAGCAGCTTAATAGGCCGGGGATTAACCTACGAGCAGTACGTC. Protein sequence: CASSLIGRGLTYEQYV.

The chain recombines TRBV11-2 with TRBJ1-3; D call uncertain. V was pared by 5 bases and J by 1 base, with 18 bases between. Germline values: CDR1 SGHAT, CDR2 FQNNGV. The CDR3 has 17 amino acids. The CDR3 coding sequence is TGTGCCAGCAGCCTCGCAATAGCGGGGATTTCTGGAAACACCATATATTTT. Amino acid sequence: CASSLAIAGISGNTIYF.

The CDR3 DNA follows: TGTGCCAGCAGTTTAGGACAGGTTGTAAGCAATCAGCCCCAGCATTTT. It yields the protein CASSLGQVVSNQPQHF. V usage is TRBV28 and J usage is TRBJ1-5; 7 bases are shared with TRBD1. The germline gives CDR1 MDHEN, CDR2 SYDVKM. V lost 2 bases, J lost 1 base, and 5 bases stayed unmatched. CDR3 length equals 16 residues.

This chain connects TRBV7-9 to TRBJ2-6; tentatively, D is TRBD1 (6 bases). V lost 5 bases and J 0 bases, leaving 8 bases between the germline ends. From germline, CDR1 is SEHNR and CDR2 FQNEAQ (reference sequence). The CDR3 contains 15 residues. DNA for the CDR3: TGTGCCAGCAGCGGGACACCCTCTGGGGCCAACGTCCTGACTTTC. As protein: CASSGTPSGANVLTF.

The chain joins TRBV7-2 to TRBJ2-4; TRBD1 matches 9 bases. Germline-derived CDR1 and CDR2 are SGHTA and FQGNSA. The junction had 3 bases not matched to a gene; V was cut back by 3 bases and J by 6 bases. CDR3 length equals 14 residues. CDR3 residues: CASSFRDRANIQYF. DNA of the CDR3: TGTGCCAGCAGCTTCCGGGACAGGGCAAACATTCAGTACTTC.

This chain uses TRBV3-1 (or the pseudogene TRBV3-2) with TRBJ1-3, with 8 bases that match TRBD1. The CDR3 sequence is 17 residues long. V lost 1 base to trimming and J lost 0 bases; unmatched junction nucleotides: 5. The V gene's germline CDR1 is LGHDT and CDR2 YNNKEL (reference sequence). CDR3 loop: CASSQGGDRFSGNTIYF. The CDR3 DNA is TGTGCCAGCAGCCAAGGGGGGGACAGGTTCTCTGGAAACACCATATATTTT.

The rearrangement links TRBV5-1 to TRBJ2-6, with TRBD1 matching over 9 bases. The CDR3 length is 15 residues. The V and J ends lost 8 bases and 8 bases, in that order; junction bases with no gene match: 11. Germline V gene data show CDR1 as SGHRS and CDR2 as YFSETQ. CDR3 nucleotides: TGCGCCAGTCAAACCGGGACAGGGAATACCAACGTCCTGACTTTC. Protein product: CASQTGTGNTNVLTF.

J is TRBJ1-2 and V is TRBV11-2, with a weak D call TRBD1 (6 bases). Germline V lookup: CDR1 SGHAT, CDR2 FQNNGV. Between the trimmed V and J ends, which lost 2 bases and 8 bases, there was a span of 15 bases. This CDR3 has 14 amino acids. CDR3 DNA sequence: TGTGCCAGCAGCTTAAGTTCAGGGGCCAGCGGCTACACCTTC. Translated, it gives CASSLSSGASGYTF.

The rearrangement uses TRBV19 and TRBJ1-2; 7 positions match TRBD1. This CDR3 contains 13 residues. With V trimmed by 5 bases and J by 6 bases, 6 bases remained unmatched. Germline assignment: CDR1 LNHDA and CDR2 SQIVND (reference sequence). The CDR3: CASSPHRGNGYTF. The CDR3 DNA follows: TGTGCCAGTAGTCCTCACAGGGGAAATGGCTACACCTTC.